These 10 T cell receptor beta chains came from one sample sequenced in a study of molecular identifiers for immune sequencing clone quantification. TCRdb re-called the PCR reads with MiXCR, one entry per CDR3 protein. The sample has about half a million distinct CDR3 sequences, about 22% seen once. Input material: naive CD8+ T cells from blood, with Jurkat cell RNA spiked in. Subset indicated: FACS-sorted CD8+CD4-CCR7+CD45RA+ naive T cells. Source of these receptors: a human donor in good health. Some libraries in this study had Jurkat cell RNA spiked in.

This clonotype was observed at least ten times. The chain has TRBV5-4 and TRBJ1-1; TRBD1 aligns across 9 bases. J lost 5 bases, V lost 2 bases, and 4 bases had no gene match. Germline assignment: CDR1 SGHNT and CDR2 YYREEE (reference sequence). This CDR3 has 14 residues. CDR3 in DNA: TGTGCCAGCAGCTTACAGGGGGCGGGAACTGAAGCTTTCTTT. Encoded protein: CASSLQGAGTEAFF.

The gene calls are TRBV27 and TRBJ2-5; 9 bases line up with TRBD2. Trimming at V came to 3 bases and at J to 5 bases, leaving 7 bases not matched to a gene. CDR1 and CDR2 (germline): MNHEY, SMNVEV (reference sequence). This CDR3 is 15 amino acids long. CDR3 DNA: TGTGCCAGCAGTTTGGCGGGAGGGCCTGGTGAGACCCAGTACTTC. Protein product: CASSLAGGPGETQYF.

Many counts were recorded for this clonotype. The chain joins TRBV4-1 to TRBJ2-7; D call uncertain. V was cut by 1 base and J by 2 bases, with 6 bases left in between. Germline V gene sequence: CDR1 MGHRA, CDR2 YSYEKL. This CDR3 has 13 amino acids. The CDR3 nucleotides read TGCGCCAGCAGCCAAGTCGTCACCTACGAGCAGTACTTC. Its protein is CASSQVVTYEQYF.

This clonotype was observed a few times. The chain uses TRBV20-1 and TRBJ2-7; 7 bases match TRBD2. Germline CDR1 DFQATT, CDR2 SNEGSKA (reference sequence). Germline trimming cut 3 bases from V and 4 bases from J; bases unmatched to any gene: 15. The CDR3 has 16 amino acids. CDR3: CSARGPWEGSTYEQYF. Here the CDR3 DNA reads TGCAGTGCTAGGGGGCCTTGGGAGGGGAGTACGTACGAGCAGTACTTC.

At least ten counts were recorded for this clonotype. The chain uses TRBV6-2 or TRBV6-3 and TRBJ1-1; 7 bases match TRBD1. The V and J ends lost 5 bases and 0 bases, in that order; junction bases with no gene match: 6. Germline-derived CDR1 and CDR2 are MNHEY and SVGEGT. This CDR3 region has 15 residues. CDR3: CASSRTGPLNTEAFF. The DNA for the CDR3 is TGTGCCAGCAGTCGGACAGGTCCGTTGAACACTGAAGCTTTCTTT.

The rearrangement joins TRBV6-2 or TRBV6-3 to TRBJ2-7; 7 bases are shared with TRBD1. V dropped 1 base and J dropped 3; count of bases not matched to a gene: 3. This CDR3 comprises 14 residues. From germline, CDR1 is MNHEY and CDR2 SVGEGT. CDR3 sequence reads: CASSYYRQGYEQYF. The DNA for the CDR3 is TGTGCCAGCAGTTACTATCGACAGGGCTACGAGCAGTACTTC.

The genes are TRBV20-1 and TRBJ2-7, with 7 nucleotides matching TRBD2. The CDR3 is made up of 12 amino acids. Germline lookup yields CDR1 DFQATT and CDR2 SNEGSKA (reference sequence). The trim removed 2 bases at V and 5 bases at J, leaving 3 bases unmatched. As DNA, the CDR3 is TGCAGTGCTAGACCGGGACTAAACGAGCAGTACTTC. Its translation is CSARPGLNEQYF.

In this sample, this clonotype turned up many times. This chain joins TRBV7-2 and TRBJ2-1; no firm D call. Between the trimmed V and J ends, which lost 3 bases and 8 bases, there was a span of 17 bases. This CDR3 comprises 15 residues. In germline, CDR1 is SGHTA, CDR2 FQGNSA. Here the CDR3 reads CASSFLALHGDEQFF. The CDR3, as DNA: TGTGCCAGCAGCTTTCTCGCGCTTCATGGGGATGAGCAGTTCTTC.

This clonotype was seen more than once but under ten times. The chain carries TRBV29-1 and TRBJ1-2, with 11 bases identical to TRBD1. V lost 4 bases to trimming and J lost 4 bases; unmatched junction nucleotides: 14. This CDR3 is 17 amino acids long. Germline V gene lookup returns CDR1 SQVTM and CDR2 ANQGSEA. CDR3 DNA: TGCAGCGTTGTGGGACAGGGGGTCTCCCCCGAGGGCTATGGCTACACCTTC. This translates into CSVVGQGVSPEGYGYTF.

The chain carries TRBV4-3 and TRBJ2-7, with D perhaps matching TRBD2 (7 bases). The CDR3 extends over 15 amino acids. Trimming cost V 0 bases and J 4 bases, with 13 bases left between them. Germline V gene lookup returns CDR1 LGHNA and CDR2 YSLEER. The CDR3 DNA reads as TGCGCCAGCAGCCAAGAGCGGGGGCCTCGGTACGAGCAGTACTTC. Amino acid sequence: CASSQERGPRYEQYF.